The clone carrying this T cell receptor (beta chain) was observed a few times. Antigen specificity is unknown. These data belong to a study of cytomegalovirus exposure and HLA in healthy donors. The study, taken as a whole, reports: DRB1 showed the most TCR associations and HLA-C the fewest in a later analysis, as rates varied by HLA locus. Cytomegalovirus status was reportedly diagnosed by the classifier with high specificity and sensitivity. Later analysis demonstrated an association between a missense DCLRE1C variant and TCR beta V- and J-gene trimming. Accurate prediction of HLA-A and HLA-B alleles (for most subjects) was reportedly achieved from TCR beta sequences.

With 60 Vbeta and 13 Jbeta primers, the PCR was carried out. The repertoire was sequenced with immunoSEQ multiplex PCR; TCRdb's copy has only in-frame clones and lacks some. The sample carries about 84,000 clones, 63% recorded once. There are 15 residues in the CDR3. The junction had 4 bases not matched to a gene; V was cut back by 2 bases and J by 3 bases. CDR1 SGHTA and CDR2 FQGNSA come from the germline V gene. Input material: PBMCs. The origin of this receptor is a woman aged 40 to 50 in good health and CMV-seropositive. J is TRBJ2-1 and V is TRBV7-2; TRBD2 matches 7 bases. In DNA form, the CDR3 reads TGTGCCAGCAGCTTAACGCGGGGGAACTACAATGAGCAGTTCTTC. The encoded protein is CASSLTRGNYNEQFF.